The rows below give T cell receptor beta chains drawn from one sample of a study of control samples from healthy donors and cancer patients. Only in-frame clones appear in the TCRdb table, and some are missing; sequencing was by immunoSEQ multiplex PCR. The sample carries some 78,000 clones, roughly nine tenths recorded once. Sequencing was done on a sample of blood. These TCRs come from a woman aged 55 to 70 in good health. The CDR3 runs from the conserved cysteine through the conserved F or W. D genes are given only for firm matches. A row's size may be missing; if present it is once, few, many or a size class.

TRBJ1-6	.	TRBV4-3	TRBD1	TGCGCCAGCAGCCCGGGACAGGGGTCCGTGTCCCTCCACTTT	CASSPGQGSVSLHF
TRBJ2-1	few	TRBV7-2	.	TGTGCCAGCAGCTTAGAAGCAATATACAATGAGCAGTTCTTC	CASSLEAIYNEQFF
TRBJ2-1	.	TRBV21-1	.	TGTGCCAGCAGCGAGGTCAGCGGGGGGGCCCATCCGAATGAGCAGTTCTTC	CASSEVSGGAHPNEQFF
TRBJ2-3	.	TRBV16	.	TGTGCCAGCAGCCAAATTTTAGCGTCCGGGACGCAGTATTTT	CASSQILASGTQYF
TRBJ2-1	.	TRBV2	TRBD1	TGTGCCAGCAGTCGACAGGGCTCCTACAATGAGCAGTTCTTC	CASSRQGSYNEQFF
TRBJ2-3	.	TRBV5-1	TRBD1	TGCGCCAGCAGGCCGGGACAGGGTTTAGATACGCAGTATTTT	CASRPGQGLDTQYF
TRBJ1-3	.	TRBV4-3	TRBD1	TGCGCCAGCAGCCAGGCCAGGGGGAACACCATATATTTT	CASSQARGNTIYF
TRBJ1-2	.	TRBV19	.	TGTGCCAGTAGTATAAGAGACAGCCTAAGCCGCGGCTACACCTTC	CASSIRDSLSRGYTF
TRBJ2-1	.	TRBV7-9	.	TGTGCCAGCGGGTCACGTATGTACAATGAGCAGTTCTTC	CASGSRMYNEQFF
TRBJ1-2	once	TRBV12-5	.	TGTGCTAGTGGTTGGGGGGACTATGGCTACACCTTC	CASGWGDYGYTF
TRBJ2-7	.	TRBV10-3	.	TGTGCCATCAGTGAGACCTACGAGCAGTACTTC	CAISETYEQYF
TRBJ2-3	.	TRBV9	.	TGTGCCAGCAGCACCATCACGGATACGCAGTATTTT	CASSTITDTQYF
TRBJ1-6	.	TRBV11-2	TRBD1	TGTGCCAGCAGCCGGGGGTTTGGACAGGGTTATAATTCACCCCTCCACTTT	CASSRGFGQGYNSPLHF